The text below deals with one T cell receptor beta chain. Its specificity is not known. For TCR beta, libraries came from quantitative 5'-RACE with molecular barcodes. TCRdb re-derived calls from the 5' RACE reads in MiXCR, one entry per CDR3 protein. The sample shows around 300,000 distinct CDR3 sequences, roughly 15% of them seen only once. This sample is part of a study of CD8 T cells in ankylosing spondylitis. Findings and caveats of the study: From matched ankylosing spondylitis synovial fluid, disease-linked clones were reportedly recovered at significantly enriched levels. Earlier literature documents some of the motif variants in reactive arthritis synovial fluid and blood.

Sequencing input: blood, either unsorted or a sorted T cell fraction (not recorded which). This clonotype was sampled from a male donor with ankylosing spondylitis or in good health (not recorded which).

The CDR3 sequence is CASSLDLQGGTQYF. Here the CDR3 DNA reads TGTGCCAGCAGCTTAGATCTACAGGGTGGGACCCAGTACTTC. The V gene is TRBV11-2, the J gene TRBJ2-5; possible D gene TRBD1, 6 bases. This CDR3 region has 14 residues. Germline CDR1 SGHAT, CDR2 FQNNGV. The germline V and J ends were trimmed by 0 bases and 7 bases, with 12 bases remaining between them. The variable domain in full, with the rest retrieved from reference TRBV11-2 and TRBJ2-5, is EAGVAQSPRYKIIEKRQSVAFWCNPISGHATLYWYQQILGQGPKLLIQFQNNGVVDDSQLPKDRFSAERLKGVDSTLKIQPAKLEDSAVYLCASSLDLQGGTQYFGPGTRLLVL.